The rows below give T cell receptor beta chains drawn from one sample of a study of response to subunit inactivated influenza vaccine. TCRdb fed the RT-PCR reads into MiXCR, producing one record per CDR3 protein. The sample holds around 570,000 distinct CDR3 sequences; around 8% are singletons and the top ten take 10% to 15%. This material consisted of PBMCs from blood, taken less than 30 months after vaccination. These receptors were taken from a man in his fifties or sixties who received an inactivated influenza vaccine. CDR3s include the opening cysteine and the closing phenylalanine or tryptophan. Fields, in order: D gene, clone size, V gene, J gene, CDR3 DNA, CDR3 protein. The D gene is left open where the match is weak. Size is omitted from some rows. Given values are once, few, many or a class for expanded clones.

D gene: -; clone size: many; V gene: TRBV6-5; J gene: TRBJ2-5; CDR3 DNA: TGTGCCAGCAGTTATGGTCTAGCCCAAGAGACCCAGTACTTC; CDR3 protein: CASSYGLAQETQYF
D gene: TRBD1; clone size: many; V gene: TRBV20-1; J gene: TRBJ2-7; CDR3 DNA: TGCAGTGCCCAACAGGGGATCTACGAGCAGTACTTC; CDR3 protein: CSAQQGIYEQYF
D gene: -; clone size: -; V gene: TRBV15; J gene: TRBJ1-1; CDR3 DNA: TGTGCCACCAGTTACTCGACAGGAGGGAACACTGAAGCTTTCTTT; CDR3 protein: CATSYSTGGNTEAFF
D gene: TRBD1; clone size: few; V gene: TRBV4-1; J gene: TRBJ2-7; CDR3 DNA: TGCGCCAGCAGCCAAGTACGGACAGGGGTAGGGGAGCAGTACTTC; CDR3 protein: CASSQVRTGVGEQYF
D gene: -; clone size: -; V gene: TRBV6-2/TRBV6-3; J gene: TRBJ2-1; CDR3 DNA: TGTGCCAGCAGTTACGTGGGTTACTCCTACAATGAGCAGTTCTTC; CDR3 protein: CASSYVGYSYNEQFF
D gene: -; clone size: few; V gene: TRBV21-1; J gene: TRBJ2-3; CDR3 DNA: TGTGCCAGCAGCAAAGGAATACTAGCGCTTATCACAGATACGCAGTATTTT; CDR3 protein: CASSKGILALITDTQYF
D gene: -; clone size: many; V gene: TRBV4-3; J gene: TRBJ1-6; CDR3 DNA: TGCGCCAGCAGCCAAGAGAGCAGGGCTTATAATTCACCCCTCCACTTT; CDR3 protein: CASSQESRAYNSPLHF
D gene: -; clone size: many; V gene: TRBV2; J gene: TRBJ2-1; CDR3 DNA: TGTGCCAGCAGCGTGGGAGGGGGCGGCTACAATGAGCAGTTCTTC; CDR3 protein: CASSVGGGGYNEQFF
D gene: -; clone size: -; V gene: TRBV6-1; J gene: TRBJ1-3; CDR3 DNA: TGTGCCAGCAGAAACGATGGAGCCCCATTTTTCTCTGGAAACACCATATATTTT; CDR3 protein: CASRNDGAPFFSGNTIYF
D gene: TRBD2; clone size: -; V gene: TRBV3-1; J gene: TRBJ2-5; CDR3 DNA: TGTGCCAGCAGCCAAGTGGCTAGCGGGGGGCCCGCTCAAGAGACCCAGTACTTC; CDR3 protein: CASSQVASGGPAQETQYF
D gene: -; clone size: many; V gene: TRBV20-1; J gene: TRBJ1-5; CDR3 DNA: TGCAGTACTCGGAGCCTCAGGGAGCCCCAGCATTTT; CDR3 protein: CSTRSLREPQHF
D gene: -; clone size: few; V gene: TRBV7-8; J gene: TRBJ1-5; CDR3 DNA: TGTGCCAGCAGCTTAGAGGCCGTCCTCGGTCAGCCCCAGCATTTT; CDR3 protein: CASSLEAVLGQPQHF
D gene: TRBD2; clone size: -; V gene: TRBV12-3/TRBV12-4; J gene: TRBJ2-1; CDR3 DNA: TGTGCCAGCAGCCCATCGGGGGGGGGTGAGCAGTTCTTC; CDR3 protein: CASSPSGGGEQFF
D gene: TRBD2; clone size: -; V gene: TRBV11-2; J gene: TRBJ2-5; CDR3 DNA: TGTGCCAGCAGCTTGTTAGCGGGGGACCAAGAGACCCAGTACTTC; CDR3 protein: CASSLLAGDQETQYF
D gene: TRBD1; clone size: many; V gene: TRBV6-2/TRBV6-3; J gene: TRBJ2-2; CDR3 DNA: TGTGCCAGCAGACTTCCTGGGACAGGCGCTACCGGGGAGCTGTTTTTT; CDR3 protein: CASRLPGTGATGELFF
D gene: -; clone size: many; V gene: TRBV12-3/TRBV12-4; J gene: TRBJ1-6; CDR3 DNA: TGTGCCAGCAGACTAACAGGGTCTAATTCACCCCTCCACTTT; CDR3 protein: CASRLTGSNSPLHF
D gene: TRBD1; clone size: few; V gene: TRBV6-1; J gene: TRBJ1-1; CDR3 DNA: TGTGCCAGCAGTGCATACAGGGGAGTTATAGTGGGGCAAGCTTTCTTT; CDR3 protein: CASSAYRGVIVGQAFF
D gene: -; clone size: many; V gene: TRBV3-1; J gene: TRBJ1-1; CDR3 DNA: TGTGCCAGCAGCCAAGTGGGACGGGCTTCCGAAGCTTTCTTT; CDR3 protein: CASSQVGRASEAFF
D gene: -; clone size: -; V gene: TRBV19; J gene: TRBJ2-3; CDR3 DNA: TGTGCCAGTAGTATCGGGCGTCGAACTAGCACAGATACGCAGTATTTT; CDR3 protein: CASSIGRRTSTDTQYF
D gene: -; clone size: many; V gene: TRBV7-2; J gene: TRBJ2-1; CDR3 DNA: TGTGCCAGCAGCTTAGGAGGGTGGCTGAACAATGAGCAGTTCTTC; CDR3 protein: CASSLGGWLNNEQFF
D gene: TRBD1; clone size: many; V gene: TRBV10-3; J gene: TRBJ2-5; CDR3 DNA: TGTGCCATCAGTGAACGAGAGGGGGCTGGGGAGACCCAGTACTTC; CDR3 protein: CAISEREGAGETQYF
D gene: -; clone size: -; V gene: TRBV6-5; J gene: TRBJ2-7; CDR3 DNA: TGTGCCAGCAGTTACGGGGCCCACGAATCGGGCGAGCAGTACTTC; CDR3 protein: CASSYGAHESGEQYF
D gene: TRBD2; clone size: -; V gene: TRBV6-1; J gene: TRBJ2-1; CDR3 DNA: TGTGCCAGCCGGTCTAGCGGGGGTTTTGGTGAGCAGTTCTTC; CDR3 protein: CASRSSGGFGEQFF
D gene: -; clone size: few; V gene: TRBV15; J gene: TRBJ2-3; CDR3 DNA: TGTGCCACCAGCAGCGACAGGAGCCTCCGGACTTCCTCACGGAATACGCAGTATTTT; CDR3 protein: CATSSDRSLRTSSRNTQYF
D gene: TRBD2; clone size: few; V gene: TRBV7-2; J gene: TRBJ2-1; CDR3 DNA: TGTGCCAGCAGCTTAGACGGGACTAGCGTGAACAATGAGCAGTTCTTC; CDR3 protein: CASSLDGTSVNNEQFF
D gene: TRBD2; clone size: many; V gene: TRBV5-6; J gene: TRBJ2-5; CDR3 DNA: TGTGCCAGCAGCTTGTTCCCAGGCCAAGCGGGGGAGACCCAGTACTTC; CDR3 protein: CASSLFPGQAGETQYF
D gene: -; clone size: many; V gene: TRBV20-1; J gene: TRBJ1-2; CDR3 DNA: TGCAGTGCTAGCGCGGGCGCCTCTAGCTATGGCTACACCTTC; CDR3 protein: CSASAGASSYGYTF
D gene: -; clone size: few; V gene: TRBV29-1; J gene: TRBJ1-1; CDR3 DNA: TGCAGCGGCAAAGAGGGCAACACTGAAGCTTTCTTT; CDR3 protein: CSGKEGNTEAFF
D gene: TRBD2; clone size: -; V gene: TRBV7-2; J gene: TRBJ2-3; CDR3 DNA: TGTGCCAGCAGCTTAAGCGGGAGATCAGATACGCAGTATTTT; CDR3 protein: CASSLSGRSDTQYF
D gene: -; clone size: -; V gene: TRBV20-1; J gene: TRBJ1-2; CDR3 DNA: TGCAGTGCTACCCACTATGGCTACACCTTC; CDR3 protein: CSATHYGYTF
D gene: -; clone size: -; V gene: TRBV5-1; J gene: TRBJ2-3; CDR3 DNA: TGCGGCAGTAGCTTGGGGTATACGCAGTATTTT; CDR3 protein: CGSSLGYTQYF
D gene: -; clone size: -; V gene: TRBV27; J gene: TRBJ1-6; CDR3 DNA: TGTGCCAGCACCATTATACCCTTGGGTTCACCCCTCCACTTT; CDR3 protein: CASTIIPLGSPLHF
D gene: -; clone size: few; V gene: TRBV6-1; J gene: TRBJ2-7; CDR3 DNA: TGTGCCAGCGGCCGGGACATAAAAAACTTGCGGGCCTTC; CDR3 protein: CASGRDIKNLRAF
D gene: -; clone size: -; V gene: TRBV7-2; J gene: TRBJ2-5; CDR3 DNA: TGTGCCAGCAGCTTAAACGCCGAGACCCAGTACTTC; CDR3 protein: CASSLNAETQYF
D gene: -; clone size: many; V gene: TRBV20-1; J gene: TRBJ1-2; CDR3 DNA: TGCAGTGCTGGAGGAAACAGCTATGGCTACACCTTC; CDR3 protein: CSAGGNSYGYTF